These 21 T cell receptor beta chains share one sample of origin, sequenced in a study of blood T cells in healthy people across ages. Through a sample-barcoded 5' primer and a J-beta primer mix, a second PCR was run for roughly 6 to 11 cycles. One entry per CDR3 protein, called by TCRdb with MiXCR from the 5' RACE reads. This sample has under 800,000 distinct CDR3 sequences, with roughly 44% found just once. The material sequenced was blood. These receptors all come from a woman in her sixties or seventies in good health.

V and J are TRBV2 and TRBJ1-4; a weak D match, TRBD1 (5 bases). The CDR3 has 14 residues. Per the germline V gene, CDR1 is SNHLY and CDR2 is FYNNEI. Trimming took 8 bases from V and 8 from J, leaving 18 bases between them. The CDR3 reads CASRFGDVSEKLFF. CDR3 DNA: TGTGCCAGCCGCTTCGGGGACGTCAGCGAAAAACTGTTTTTT.

The rearrangement links TRBV6-1 to TRBJ2-7, with D tentatively TRBD2 (5 bases). The ends were cut back, 10 bases at V and 6 bases at J, with 16 bases in the middle. This CDR3 has 12 amino acids. The germline gives CDR1 MNHNS, CDR2 SASEGT. The CDR3: CATSRDLAEQYF. The CDR3 DNA is TGTGCCACCTCCCGGGATTTGGCCGAGCAGTACTTC.

This clonotype showed up just a few times. This chain joins TRBV5-1 and TRBJ1-2; tentative D call: TRBD1 (6 bases). V lost 4 bases and J lost 8, with 15 bases in between. Germline V gene lookup returns CDR1 SGHRS and CDR2 YFSETQ. The CDR3 totals 13 residues. The CDR3 region is CASSENRDGGYTF. The DNA of the CDR3 is TGCGCCAGCAGCGAGAACAGGGATGGAGGCTACACCTTC.

The chain employs TRBV29-1 and TRBJ2-7; D may match TRBD1 or TRBD2 (6 bases each). The tail of the sequence fits TRBJ2-5 better, so the J call may be wrong. Germline V gene lookup returns CDR1 SQVTM and CDR2 ANQGSEA. The CDR3 consists of 12 residues. The CDR3 nucleotides read TGCAGCGTTGGGTGGAGGGGGGAGACCCAGTACTTC. This encodes CSVGWRGETQYF.

In regard to this clonotype: Being one base from a much bigger clone, this may be a read error. The rearrangement uses TRBV12-5 and TRBJ2-1; D is undetermined. The CDR3 has 11 amino acids. The V and J ends lost 3 bases and 13 bases respectively, with 10 bases between them. Germline values: CDR1 LGHNT, CDR2 FRNRAP. CDR3 sequence reads: CASGFLETQFF. In DNA, the CDR3 is TGTGCTAGTGGTTTCCTTGAGACCCAGTTCTTC. Full variable domain (remainder filled in from reference TRBV12-5 and TRBJ2-1): DARVTQTPRHKVTEMGQEVTMRCQPILGHNTVFWYRQTMMQGLELLAYFRNRAPLDDSGMPKDRFSAEMPDATLATLKIQPSEPRDSAVYFCASGFLETQFFGPGTRLTVL.

This chain links TRBV4-2 with TRBJ2-7; TRBD2 might be the D (6 bases). Germline CDR1 is LGHNA and CDR2 is YNFKEQ. V gave up 0 bases and J gave up 4 bases, with 16 bases separating them. The CDR3 runs to 16 residues. DNA for the CDR3: TGTGCCAGCAGCCAAGATCTAGGACTAATTTTTTACGAGCAGTACTTC. Amino acid sequence: CASSQDLGLIFYEQYF.

The rearrangement links TRBV28 to TRBJ2-1, with D perhaps assigned TRBD1 or TRBD2 (5 bases each). V was clipped by 8 bases and J by 2 bases, with 19 bases between them. CDR1 MDHEN and CDR2 SYDVKM come from the germline V gene. This CDR3 spans 16 amino acids. The CDR3 loop is CASPPTWQGAYNEQFF. CDR3 bases: TGTGCCAGCCCACCCACCTGGCAGGGAGCCTACAATGAGCAGTTCTTC.

The rearrangement uses TRBV7-2 and TRBJ2-1; tentatively, D is TRBD2 (7 bases). This CDR3 spans 15 amino acids. V lost 0 bases to trimming and J lost 8 bases, with 14 bases between them. The germline CDR1 and CDR2 sequences are SGHTA and FQGNSA. CDR3 bases: TGTGCCAGCAGCTTAGCAGGGGGAGGGTGGGATGAGCAGTTCTTC. Protein: CASSLAGGGWDEQFF.

The sample holds a few counts of this clonotype. One base away lies a much larger clone, so this may be a sequencing read error. This chain connects TRBV6-1 to TRBJ1-1; no clear D gene. The V gene lost 6 bases and the J gene lost 3 bases, with 8 bases spanning the gap. The CDR3 is 12 residues long. CDR1 MNHNS and CDR2 SASEGT come from the germline V gene. The CDR3 DNA reads as TGTGCCAGCAGGGAACAATACACTGAAGCTTTCTTT. Protein product: CASREQYTEAFF.

V gene TRBV7-9 combines with J gene TRBJ2-7, with 7 bases identical to TRBD1. V lost 1 base and J lost 4; bases outside the gene matches: 7. CDR1 and CDR2 (germline): SEHNR, FQNEAQ (reference sequence). CDR3 length: 15 amino acids. CDR3 in DNA: TGTGCCAGCAGCTTAGAAGCAGGGGGAATGTACGAGCAGTACTTC. This codes for CASSLEAGGMYEQYF.

This rearrangement joins TRBV3-1 to TRBJ2-5, with 9 bases that match TRBD1. In germline, CDR1 is LGHDT, CDR2 YNNKEL (reference sequence). CDR3 length: 18 residues. Trimming took 2 bases from V and 11 from J; bases not matched to a gene: 21. The CDR3 bases are TGTGCCAGCAGCCAAATACTCGCGACAGGGGGTTCCTACAATGAGCAGTACTTC. The encoded protein is CASSQILATGGSYNEQYF.

The chain has TRBV3-1 and TRBJ2-1; D remains unclear. Between the trimmed V and J ends, which lost 1 base and 10 bases, there was a span of 8 bases. Germline assignment: CDR1 LGHDT and CDR2 YNNKEL (reference sequence). This CDR3 has 12 amino acids. CDR3 amino acids: CASSQVSKEQFF. CDR3 nucleotides: TGTGCCAGCAGCCAAGTTTCGAAGGAGCAGTTCTTC.

V and J are TRBV27 and TRBJ2-5, with 8 bases aligning to TRBD1. Germline values: CDR1 MNHEY, CDR2 SMNVEV (reference sequence). The trim removed 0 bases at V and 5 bases at J, leaving 8 bases unmatched. The length of the CDR3 is 16 residues. Written as DNA, the CDR3 is TGTGCCAGCAGTTTATCGCCAGGGGGCGCCTCGGAGACCCAGTACTTC. Translated: CASSLSPGGASETQYF.

The J gene is TRBJ2-7, the V gene TRBV27; TRBD2 matches 10 bases. J lost 2 bases, V lost 2 bases, and 3 bases had no gene match. The CDR3 length is 15 residues. CDR1 is MNHEY and CDR2 is SMNVEV in the germline V gene (reference sequence). The CDR3 DNA is TGTGCCAGCAGTTTAAAGCTAGCGGGAGCCTACGAGCAGTACTTC. Protein sequence: CASSLKLAGAYEQYF.

This clonotype was seen more than once but under ten times. The chain combines TRBV7-3 with TRBJ2-3; TRBD2 might be the D (6 bases). CDR1 and CDR2 (germline): SGHTA, FQGTGA. Trimming took 2 bases from V and 4 from J, leaving 16 bases between them. CDR3 length equals 16 residues. The CDR3 coding sequence is TGTGCCAGCAGCTTAGACCCGGGAGCGGGCGCAGATACGCAGTATTTT. Its protein is CASSLDPGAGADTQYF.

This clonotype came up many times. J is TRBJ2-1 and V is TRBV13; 15 nucleotides agree with TRBD2. V shed 5 bases, J shed 9 bases, and the junction held 11 bases outside the gene matches. Germline V gene lookup returns CDR1 PRHDT and CDR2 FYEKMQ (reference sequence). This CDR3 spans 17 amino acids. The CDR3 DNA reads TGTGCCAGCAGCCCTAGAGGGGGACTAGCGGGAGGCATTGAGCAGTTCTTC. Amino acid sequence: CASSPRGGLAGGIEQFF. The whole variable domain, remainder taken from reference TRBV13 and TRBJ2-1, is AAGVIQSPRHLIKEKRETATLKCYPIPRHDTVYWYQQGPGQDPQFLISFYEKMQSDKGSIPDRFSAQQFSDYHSELNMSSLELGDSALYFCASSPRGGLAGGIEQFFGPGTRLTVL.

In this sample, this clonotype turned up many times. The chain carries TRBV20-1 and TRBJ2-1; 8 bases match TRBD2. The CDR3 contains 14 residues. CDR1 is DFQATT, CDR2 SNEGSKA, per germline (reference sequence). V lost 5 bases to trimming and J lost 4 bases; unmatched junction nucleotides: 7. CDR3 region: CSAFLAGIYNEQFF. DNA for the CDR3: TGCAGTGCTTTTCTAGCGGGTATATACAATGAGCAGTTCTTC.

There are a few counts of this clonotype. The rearrangement uses TRBV6-1 and TRBJ2-5; either TRBD1 or TRBD2 may supply D (5 bases each). The CDR3 runs 13 residues. Trimming shortened V by 5 bases and J by 5 bases, and 12 bases separated the two germline ends. Germline lookup yields CDR1 MNHNS and CDR2 SASEGT. The CDR3 DNA reads TGTGCCAGCAGTAAGGGACCCGGGGAGACCCAGTACTTC. It specifies CASSKGPGETQYF.

The chain uses TRBV5-1 and TRBJ1-6, with a possible D match to TRBD1 (6 bases). CDR1 is SGHRS, CDR2 YFSETQ, per germline. The ends were cut back, 1 base at V and 8 bases at J, with 16 bases in the middle. The CDR3 length is 16 residues. This CDR3 reads CASSLRAGATDSPLHF. In DNA, the CDR3 is TGCGCCAGCAGCTTGAGGGCAGGGGCTACGGATTCACCCCTCCACTTT.

The CDR3 sequence: CASNRLAGQETQYF. CDR3 DNA sequence: TGTGCCAGCAACAGACTAGCGGGCCAAGAGACCCAGTACTTC. J is TRBJ2-5 and V is TRBV6-1; 10 positions agree with TRBD2. The CDR3 is 14 residues long. Losses at the gene ends were 7 bases for V and 1 base for J; bases not matched to a gene: 3. Germline-derived CDR1 and CDR2 are MNHNS and SASEGT.

This clonotype has just a few counts. V is TRBV7-9 and J is TRBJ2-5; D is perhaps TRBD2 (6 bases). The V gene lost 5 bases and the J gene lost 1 base, with 20 bases spanning the gap. Germline CDR1 reads SEHNR; CDR2 reads FQNEAQ (reference sequence). The CDR3 contains 17 residues. The DNA of the CDR3 is TGTGCCAGCAGCCCCTCCCGAGGCGGGGCGACCCAAGAGACCCAGTACTTC. Amino acids: CASSPSRGGATQETQYF. The complete variable domain, with remaining parts taken from reference TRBV7-9 and TRBJ2-5, reads DTGVSQNPRHKITKRGQNVTFRCDPISEHNRLYWYRQTLGQGPEFLTYFQNEAQLEKSRLLSDRFSAERPKGSFSTLEIQRTEQGDSAMYLCASSPSRGGATQETQYFGPGTRLLVL.